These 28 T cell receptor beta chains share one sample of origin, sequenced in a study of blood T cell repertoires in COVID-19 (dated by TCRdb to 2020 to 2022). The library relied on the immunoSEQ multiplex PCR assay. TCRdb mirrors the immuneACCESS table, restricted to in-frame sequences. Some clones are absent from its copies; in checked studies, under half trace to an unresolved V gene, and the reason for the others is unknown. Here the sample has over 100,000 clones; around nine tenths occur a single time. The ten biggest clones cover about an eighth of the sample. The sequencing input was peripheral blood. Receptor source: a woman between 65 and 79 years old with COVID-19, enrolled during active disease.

The CDR3 is CASSIAGGGRSYNEQFF. The CDR3, as DNA: TGTGCCAGTAGTATCGCAGGCGGGGGCCGCTCCTACAATGAGCAGTTCTTC. The chain is built from TRBV19 and TRBJ2-1; a weak D match, TRBD2 (7 bases). The CDR3 runs to 17 residues. V lost 3 bases and J lost 0, with 15 bases in between. In germline, CDR1 is LNHDA, CDR2 SQIVND (reference sequence).

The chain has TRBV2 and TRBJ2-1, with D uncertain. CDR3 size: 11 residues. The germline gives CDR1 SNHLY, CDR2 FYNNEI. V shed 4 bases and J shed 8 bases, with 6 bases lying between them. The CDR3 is CASSVYYEQFF. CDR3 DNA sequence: TGTGCCAGCAGTGTTTACTATGAGCAGTTCTTC.

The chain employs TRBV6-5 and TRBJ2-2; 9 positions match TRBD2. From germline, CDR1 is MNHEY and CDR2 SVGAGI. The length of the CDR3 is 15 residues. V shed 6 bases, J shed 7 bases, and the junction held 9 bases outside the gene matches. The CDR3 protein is CASSARTSDVGELFF. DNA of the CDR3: TGTGCCAGCAGCGCCCGGACTAGCGATGTCGGGGAGCTGTTTTTT.

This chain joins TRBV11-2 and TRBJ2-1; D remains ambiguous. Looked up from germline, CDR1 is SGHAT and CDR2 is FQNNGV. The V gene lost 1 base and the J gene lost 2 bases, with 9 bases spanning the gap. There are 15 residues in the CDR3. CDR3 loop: CASSLGTIPYNEQFF. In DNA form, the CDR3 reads TGTGCCAGCAGCTTAGGTACAATCCCCTACAATGAGCAGTTCTTC.

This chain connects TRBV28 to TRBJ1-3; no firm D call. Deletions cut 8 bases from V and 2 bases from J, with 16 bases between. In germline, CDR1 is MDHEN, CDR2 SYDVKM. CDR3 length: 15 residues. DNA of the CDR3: TGTGCCAGCCAAAAAGGAGGGAATGCTGGAAACACCATATATTTT. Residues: CASQKGGNAGNTIYF.

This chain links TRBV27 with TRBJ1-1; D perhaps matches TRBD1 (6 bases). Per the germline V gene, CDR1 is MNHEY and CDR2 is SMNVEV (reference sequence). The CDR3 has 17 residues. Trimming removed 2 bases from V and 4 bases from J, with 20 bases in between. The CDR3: CASSLKGGARAGTEAFF. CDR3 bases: TGTGCCAGCAGTTTAAAGGGGGGGGCGCGTGCGGGCACTGAAGCTTTCTTT.

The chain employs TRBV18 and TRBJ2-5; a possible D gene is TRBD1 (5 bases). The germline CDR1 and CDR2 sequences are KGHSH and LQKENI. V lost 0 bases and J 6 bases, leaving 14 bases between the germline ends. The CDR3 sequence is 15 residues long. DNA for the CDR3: TGTGCCAGCTCACCACCGTCACAGGTGGGTCAGACCCAGTACTTC. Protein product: CASSPPSQVGQTQYF.

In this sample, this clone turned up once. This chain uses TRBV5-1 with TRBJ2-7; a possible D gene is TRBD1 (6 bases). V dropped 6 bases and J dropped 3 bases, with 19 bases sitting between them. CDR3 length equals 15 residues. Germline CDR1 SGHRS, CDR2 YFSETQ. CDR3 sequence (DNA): TGCGCCAGCAAGTATTTGTGGGACAAGGACTACGAGCAGTACTTC. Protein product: CASKYLWDKDYEQYF.

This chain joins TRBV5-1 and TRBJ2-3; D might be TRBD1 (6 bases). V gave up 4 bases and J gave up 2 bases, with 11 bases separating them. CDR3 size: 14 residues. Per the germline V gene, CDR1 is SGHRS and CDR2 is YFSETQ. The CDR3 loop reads CASSRDTATDTQYF. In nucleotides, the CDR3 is TGCGCCAGCAGCCGGGACACCGCCACAGATACGCAGTATTTT.

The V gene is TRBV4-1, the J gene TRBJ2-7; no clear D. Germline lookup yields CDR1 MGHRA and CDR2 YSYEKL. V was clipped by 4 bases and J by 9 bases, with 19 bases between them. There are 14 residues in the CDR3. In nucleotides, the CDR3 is TGCGCCAGCAGCCCGAAACCCGGAGTACCACCGCAGTACTTC. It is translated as CASSPKPGVPPQYF.

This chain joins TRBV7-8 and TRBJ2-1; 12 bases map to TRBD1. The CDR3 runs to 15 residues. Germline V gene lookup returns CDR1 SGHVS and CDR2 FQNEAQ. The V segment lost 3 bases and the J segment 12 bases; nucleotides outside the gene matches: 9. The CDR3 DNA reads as TGTGCCAGCAGCTTGGGGACAGGGGGCGGTTTCCGGCAGTTCTTC. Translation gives CASSLGTGGGFRQFF.

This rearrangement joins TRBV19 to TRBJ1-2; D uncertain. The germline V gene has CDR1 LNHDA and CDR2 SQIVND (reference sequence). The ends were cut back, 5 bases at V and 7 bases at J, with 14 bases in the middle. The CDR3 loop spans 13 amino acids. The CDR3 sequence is CASSPGRRSGYTF. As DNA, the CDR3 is TGTGCCAGTAGTCCGGGCCGGAGGAGTGGCTACACCTTC.

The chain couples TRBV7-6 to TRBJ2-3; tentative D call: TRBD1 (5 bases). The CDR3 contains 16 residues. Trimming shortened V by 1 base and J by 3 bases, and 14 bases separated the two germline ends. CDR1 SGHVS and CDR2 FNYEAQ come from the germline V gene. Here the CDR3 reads CASSLGQGRVTDTQYF. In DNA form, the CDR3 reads TGTGCCAGCAGCTTAGGCCAGGGTCGCGTGACAGATACGCAGTATTTT.

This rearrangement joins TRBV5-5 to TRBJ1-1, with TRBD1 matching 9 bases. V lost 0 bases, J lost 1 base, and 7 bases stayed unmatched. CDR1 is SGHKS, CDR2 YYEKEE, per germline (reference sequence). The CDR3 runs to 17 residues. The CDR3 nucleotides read TGTGCCAGCAGCTTGGCCGGGACAGGGATTACGAACACTGAAGCTTTCTTT. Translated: CASSLAGTGITNTEAFF.

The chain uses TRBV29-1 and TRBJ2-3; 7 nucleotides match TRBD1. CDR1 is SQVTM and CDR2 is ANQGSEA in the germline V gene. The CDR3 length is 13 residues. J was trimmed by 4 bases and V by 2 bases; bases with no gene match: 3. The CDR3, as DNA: TGCAGCGTTGAAAAGGGGGCCCCAGATACGCAGTATTTT. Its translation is CSVEKGAPDTQYF.

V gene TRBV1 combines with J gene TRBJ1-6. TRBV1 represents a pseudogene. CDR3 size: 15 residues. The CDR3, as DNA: TGCACCAGCAGCCCTATCCGGTATTCCCGTTCACCCCTCCACTTT. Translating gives CTSSPIRYSRSPLHF.

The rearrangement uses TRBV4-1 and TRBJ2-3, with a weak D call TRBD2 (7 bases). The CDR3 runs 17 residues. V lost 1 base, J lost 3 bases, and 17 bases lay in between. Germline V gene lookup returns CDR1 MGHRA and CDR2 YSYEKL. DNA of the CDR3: TGCGCCAGCAGCCAAGTACCGGGGGGCGACGTGACAGATACGCAGTATTTT. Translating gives CASSQVPGGDVTDTQYF.

CDR3 sequence reads: CASSPVAAKFGYGYTF. CDR3 nucleotide sequence: TGTGCCAGCAGCCCCGTTGCGGCGAAGTTTGGCTATGGCTACACCTTC. The chain employs TRBV28 and TRBJ1-2, with D uncertain. Trimming left V 6 bases short and J 4 bases short, with 21 bases between. The CDR3 has 16 amino acids. Germline V CDR1 and CDR2: MDHEN, SYDVKM.

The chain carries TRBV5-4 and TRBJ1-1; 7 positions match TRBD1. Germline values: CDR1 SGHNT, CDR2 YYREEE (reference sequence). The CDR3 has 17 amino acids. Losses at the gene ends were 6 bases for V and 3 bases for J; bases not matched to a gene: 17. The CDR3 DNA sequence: TGTGCCAGCAACCGATACGGACAGGCTCCCTTGGACACTGAAGCTTTCTTT. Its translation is CASNRYGQAPLDTEAFF.

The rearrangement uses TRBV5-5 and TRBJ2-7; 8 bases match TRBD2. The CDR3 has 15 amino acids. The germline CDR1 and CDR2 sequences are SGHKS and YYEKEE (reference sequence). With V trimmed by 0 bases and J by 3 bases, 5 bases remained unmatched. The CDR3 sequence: CASSLGGGSHYEQYF. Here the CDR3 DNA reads TGTGCCAGCAGCTTGGGCGGGGGGTCCCACTACGAGCAGTACTTC.

CDR3 region: CASSYLQLDTEAFF. For the CDR3, the DNA is TGTGCCAGCAGTTACCTCCAGTTGGACACTGAAGCTTTCTTT. This rearrangement joins TRBV6-5 to TRBJ1-1; D uncertain. Trimming removed 2 bases at V and 3 bases at J, with 10 bases between. CDR1 MNHEY and CDR2 SVGAGI come from the germline V gene. This CDR3 has 14 residues.

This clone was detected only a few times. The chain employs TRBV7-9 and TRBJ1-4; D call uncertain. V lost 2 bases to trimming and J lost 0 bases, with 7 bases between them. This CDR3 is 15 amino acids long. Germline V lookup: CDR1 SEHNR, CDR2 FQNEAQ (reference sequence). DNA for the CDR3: TGTGCCAGCAGCTTAATCGGTACAACTAATGAAAAACTGTTTTTT. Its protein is CASSLIGTTNEKLFF.

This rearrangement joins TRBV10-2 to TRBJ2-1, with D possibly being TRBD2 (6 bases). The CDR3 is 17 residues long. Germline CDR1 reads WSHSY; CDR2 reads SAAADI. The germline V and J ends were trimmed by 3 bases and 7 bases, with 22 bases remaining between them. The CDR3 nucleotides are TGCGCCAGCAGTGAACCACACAAGGCGGGGAAAGGGAATGAGCAGTTCTTC. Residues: CASSEPHKAGKGNEQFF.

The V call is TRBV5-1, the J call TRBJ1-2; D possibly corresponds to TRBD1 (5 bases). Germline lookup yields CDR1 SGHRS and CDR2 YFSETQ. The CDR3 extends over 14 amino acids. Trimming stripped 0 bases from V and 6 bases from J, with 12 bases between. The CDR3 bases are TGCGCCAGCAGCTTGGAGGGGTTAAATAATGGCTACACCTTC. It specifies CASSLEGLNNGYTF.

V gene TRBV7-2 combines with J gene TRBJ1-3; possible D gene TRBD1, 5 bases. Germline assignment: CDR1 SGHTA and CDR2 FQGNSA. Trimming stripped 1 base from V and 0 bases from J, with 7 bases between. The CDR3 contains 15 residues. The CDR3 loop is CASSLGTSSGNTIYF. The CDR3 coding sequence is TGTGCCAGCAGCTTAGGGACAAGCTCTGGAAACACCATATATTTT.

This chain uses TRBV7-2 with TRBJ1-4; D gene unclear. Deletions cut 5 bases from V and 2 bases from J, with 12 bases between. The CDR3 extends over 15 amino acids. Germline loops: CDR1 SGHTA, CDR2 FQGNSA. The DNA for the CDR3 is TGTGCCAGCAGCGCCCTCGGGGTGACTAATGAAAAACTGTTTTTT. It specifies CASSALGVTNEKLFF.

The CDR3 sequence is CASSRLAGGSTDTQYF. The DNA of the CDR3 is TGTGCCAGCAGCCGACTAGCGGGGGGTAGCACAGATACGCAGTATTTT. The chain joins TRBV4-2 to TRBJ2-3; 13 positions agree with TRBD2. CDR3 length equals 16 residues. Trimming at V came to 4 bases and at J to 0 bases, leaving 1 base not matched to a gene. Germline-derived CDR1 and CDR2 are LGHNA and YNFKEQ.

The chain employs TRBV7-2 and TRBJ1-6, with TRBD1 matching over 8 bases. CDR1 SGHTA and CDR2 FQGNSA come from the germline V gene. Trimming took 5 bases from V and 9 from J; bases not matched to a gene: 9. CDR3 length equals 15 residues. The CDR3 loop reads CASSLEGQARSPLHF. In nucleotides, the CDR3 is TGTGCCAGCAGCCTGGAGGGACAGGCCCGTTCACCCCTCCACTTT. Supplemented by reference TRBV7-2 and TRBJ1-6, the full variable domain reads GAGVSQSPSNKVTEKGKDVELRCDPISGHTALYWYRQSLGQGLEFLIYFQGNSAPDKSGLPSDRFSAERTGGSVSTLTIQRTQQEDSAVYLCASSLEGQARSPLHFGNGTRLTVT.